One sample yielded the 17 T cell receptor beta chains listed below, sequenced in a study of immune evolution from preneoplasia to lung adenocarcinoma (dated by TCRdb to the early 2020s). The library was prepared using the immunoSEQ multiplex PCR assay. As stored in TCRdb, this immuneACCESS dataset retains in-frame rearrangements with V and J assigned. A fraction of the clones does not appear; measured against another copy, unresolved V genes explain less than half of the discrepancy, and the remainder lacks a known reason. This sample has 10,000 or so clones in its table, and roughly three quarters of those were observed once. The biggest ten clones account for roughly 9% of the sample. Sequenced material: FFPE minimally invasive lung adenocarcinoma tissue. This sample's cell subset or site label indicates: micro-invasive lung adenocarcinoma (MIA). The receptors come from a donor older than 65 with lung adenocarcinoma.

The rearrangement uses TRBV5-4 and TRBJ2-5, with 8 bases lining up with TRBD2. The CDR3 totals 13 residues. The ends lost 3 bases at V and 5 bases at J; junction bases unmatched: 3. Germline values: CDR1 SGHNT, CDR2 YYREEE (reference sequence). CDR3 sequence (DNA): TGTGCCAGCAGCTCGGGACTAGGGGAGACCCAGTACTTC. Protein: CASSSGLGETQYF.

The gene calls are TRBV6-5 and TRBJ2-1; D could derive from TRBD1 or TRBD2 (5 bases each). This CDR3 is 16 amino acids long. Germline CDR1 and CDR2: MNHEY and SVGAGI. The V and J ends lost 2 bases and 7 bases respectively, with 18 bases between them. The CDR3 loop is CASSYVSAGAGNEQFF. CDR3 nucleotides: TGTGCCAGCAGTTACGTGTCAGCCGGGGCTGGGAATGAGCAGTTCTTC.

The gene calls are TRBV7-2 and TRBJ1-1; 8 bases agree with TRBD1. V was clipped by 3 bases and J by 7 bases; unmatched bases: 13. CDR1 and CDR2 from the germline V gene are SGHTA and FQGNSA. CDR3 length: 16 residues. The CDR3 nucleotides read TGTGCCAGCAGCTTTCCCCGGACAGGGAATAAGGATGAAGCTTTCTTT. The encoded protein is CASSFPRTGNKDEAFF.

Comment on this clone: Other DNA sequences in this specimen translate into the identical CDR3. The CDR3 DNA reads as TGCGCCAGCAGCTTGGGGGGACAGACTTACAATGAGCAGTTCTTC. Protein: CASSLGGQTYNEQFF. The chain has TRBV5-1 and TRBJ2-1; 7 nucleotides match TRBD1. V was clipped by 0 bases and J by 4 bases; unmatched bases: 4. Germline CDR1 reads SGHRS; CDR2 reads YFSETQ. The CDR3 is 15 residues long. Full variable domain (remainder filled in from reference TRBV5-1 and TRBJ2-1): KAGVTQTPRYLIKTRGQQVTLSCSPISGHRSVSWYQQTPGQGLQFLFEYFSETQRNKGNFPGRFSGRQFSNSRSEMNVSTLELGDSALYLCASSLGGQTYNEQFFGPGTRLTVL.

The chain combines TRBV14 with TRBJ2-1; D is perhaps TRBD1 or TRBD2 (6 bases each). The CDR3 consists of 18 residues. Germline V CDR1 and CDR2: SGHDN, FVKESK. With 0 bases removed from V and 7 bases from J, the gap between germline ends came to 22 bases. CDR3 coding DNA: TGTGCCAGCAGCCAAGAAATGGGCAGGGGATGGGGAGGTAATGAGCAGTTCTTC. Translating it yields CASSQEMGRGWGGNEQFF.

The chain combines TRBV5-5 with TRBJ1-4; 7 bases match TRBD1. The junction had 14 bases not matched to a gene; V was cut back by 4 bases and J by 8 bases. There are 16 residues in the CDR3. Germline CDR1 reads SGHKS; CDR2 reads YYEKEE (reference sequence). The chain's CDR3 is CASSATGTAVGEKLFF. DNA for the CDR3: TGTGCCAGCAGCGCAACAGGGACAGCCGTCGGCGAAAAACTGTTTTTT.

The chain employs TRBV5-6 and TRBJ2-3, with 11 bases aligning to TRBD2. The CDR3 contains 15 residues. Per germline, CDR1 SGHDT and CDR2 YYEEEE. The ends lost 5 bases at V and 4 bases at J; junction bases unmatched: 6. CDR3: CASRDSGRAADTQYF. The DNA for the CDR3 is TGTGCCAGCAGAGATAGCGGGAGGGCCGCAGATACGCAGTATTTT.

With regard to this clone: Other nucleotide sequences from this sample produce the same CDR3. The CDR3 reads CSVGRDSYEQYF. The CDR3 coding sequence is TGCAGCGTTGGCAGGGATTCCTACGAGCAGTACTTC. This chain links TRBV29-1 with TRBJ2-7; maybe TRBD1 (5 bases). From germline, CDR1 is SQVTM and CDR2 ANQGSEA. Trimming took 4 bases from V and 1 from J, leaving 8 bases between them. The CDR3 sequence is 12 residues long.

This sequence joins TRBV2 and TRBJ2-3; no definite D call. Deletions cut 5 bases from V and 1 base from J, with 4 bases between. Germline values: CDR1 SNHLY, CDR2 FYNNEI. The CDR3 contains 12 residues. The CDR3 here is CASSRRTDTQYF. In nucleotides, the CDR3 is TGTGCCAGCAGTCGGCGCACAGATACGCAGTATTTT. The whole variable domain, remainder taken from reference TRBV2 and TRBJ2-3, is EPEVTQTPSHQVTQMGQEVILRCVPISNHLYFYWYRQILGQKVEFLVSFYNNEISEKSEIFDDQFSVERPDGSNFTLKIRSTKLEDSAMYFCASSRRTDTQYFGPGTRLTVL.

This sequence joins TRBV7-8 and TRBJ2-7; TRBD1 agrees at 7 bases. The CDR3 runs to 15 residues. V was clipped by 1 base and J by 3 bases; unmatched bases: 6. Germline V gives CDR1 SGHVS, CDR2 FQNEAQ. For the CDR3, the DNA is TGTGCCAGCAGCTTAGAGAGGACAGGAAACTACGAGCAGTACTTC. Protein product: CASSLERTGNYEQYF.

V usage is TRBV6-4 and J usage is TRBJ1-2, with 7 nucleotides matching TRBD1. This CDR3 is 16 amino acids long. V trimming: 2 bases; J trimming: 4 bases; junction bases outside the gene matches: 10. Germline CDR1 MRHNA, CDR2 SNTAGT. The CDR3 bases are TGTGCCAGCAGTGACGGCCGACAGGGTGAGGCCTATGGCTACACCTTC. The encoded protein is CASSDGRQGEAYGYTF.

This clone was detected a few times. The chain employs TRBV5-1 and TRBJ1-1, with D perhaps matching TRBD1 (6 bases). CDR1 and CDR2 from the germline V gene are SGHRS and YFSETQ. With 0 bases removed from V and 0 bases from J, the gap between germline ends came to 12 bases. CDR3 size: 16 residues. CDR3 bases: TGCGCCAGCAGCTTGGTCGGGGGCAGAATGAACACTGAAGCTTTCTTT. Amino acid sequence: CASSLVGGRMNTEAFF.

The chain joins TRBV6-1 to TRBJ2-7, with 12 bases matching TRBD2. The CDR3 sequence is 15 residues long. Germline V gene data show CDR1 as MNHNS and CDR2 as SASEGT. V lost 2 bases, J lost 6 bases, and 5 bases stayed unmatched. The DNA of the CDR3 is TGTGCCAGCAGTGAATCAAGGACTAGCGGGACCGAGCAGTACTTC. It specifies CASSESRTSGTEQYF.

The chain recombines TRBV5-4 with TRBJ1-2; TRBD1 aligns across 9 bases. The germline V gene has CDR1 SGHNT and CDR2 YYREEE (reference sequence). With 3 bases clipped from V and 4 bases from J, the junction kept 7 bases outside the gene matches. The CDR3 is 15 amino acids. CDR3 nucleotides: TGTGCCAGCAGCTCCCCGGGACAGGGAGGCTATGGCTACACCTTC. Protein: CASSSPGQGGYGYTF.

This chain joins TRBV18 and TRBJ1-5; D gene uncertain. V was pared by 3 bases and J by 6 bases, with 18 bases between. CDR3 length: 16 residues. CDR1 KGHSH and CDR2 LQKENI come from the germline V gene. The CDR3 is CASSPGGPRSGQPQHF. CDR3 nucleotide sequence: TGTGCCAGCTCACCGGGTGGTCCCCGATCCGGTCAGCCCCAGCATTTT.

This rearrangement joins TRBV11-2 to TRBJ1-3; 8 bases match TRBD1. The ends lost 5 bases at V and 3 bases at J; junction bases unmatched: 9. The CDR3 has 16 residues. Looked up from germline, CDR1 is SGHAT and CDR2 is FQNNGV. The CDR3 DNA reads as TGTGCCAGCAGCCCGCGACAGGGGCCATTTGGAAACACCATATATTTT. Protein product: CASSPRQGPFGNTIYF.

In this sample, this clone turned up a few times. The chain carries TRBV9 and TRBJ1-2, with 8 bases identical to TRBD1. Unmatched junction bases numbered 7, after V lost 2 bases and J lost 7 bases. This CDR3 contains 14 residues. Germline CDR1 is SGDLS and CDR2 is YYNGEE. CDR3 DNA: TGTGCCAGCAGCGTTAATCAGGGGGCCTCTGGCTACACCTTC. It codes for CASSVNQGASGYTF.